One sample yielded the 4 T cell receptor beta chains listed below, sequenced in a study of shared clonotypes between healthy human individuals. The table came from immunoSEQ multiplex PCR; TCRdb's copy has only in-frame clones and leaves some out. The table shows approximately 340,000 clones, with roughly 70% occurring only once. The specimen sequenced was memory CD4+ T cells sorted from blood. The subset was: CD45RA-negative fraction. Receptors were obtained from a man aged 25-40 years in good health.

Here the CDR3 reads CASSTGGSGSSTDTQYF. In nucleotides, the CDR3 is TGTGCCAGCAGCACAGGGGGGAGCGGGTCTAGCACAGATACGCAGTATTTT. V and J are TRBV5-4 and TRBJ2-3, with 8 bases fitting TRBD1. Germline CDR1 is SGHNT and CDR2 is YYREEE (reference sequence). The CDR3 is made up of 17 amino acids. Unmatched junction bases numbered 10, after V lost 4 bases and J lost 0 bases.

The chain is built from TRBV30 and TRBJ2-7; 7 bases are a match to TRBD2. The CDR3 covers 14 residues. Germline trimming cut 2 bases from V and 0 bases from J; bases unmatched to any gene: 4. Germline CDR1 is GTSNPN and CDR2 is SVGIG (reference sequence). CDR3 protein: CAWSRGRSSYEQYF. CDR3 nucleotides: TGTGCCTGGAGTCGCGGGAGAAGCTCCTACGAGCAGTACTTC.

The V and J genes are TRBV20-1 and TRBJ2-5; D unresolved. V dropped 6 bases and J dropped 5 bases, with 10 bases sitting between them. The CDR3 consists of 11 residues. The V gene's germline CDR1 is DFQATT and CDR2 SNEGSKA (reference sequence). CDR3 coding DNA: TGCAGTGCCCCCCCACGGGAGACCCAGTACTTC. Protein product: CSAPPRETQYF.

This clone was observed once. The V and J genes are TRBV7-9 and TRBJ1-5; D gene uncertain. Deletions cut 5 bases from V and 10 bases from J, with 15 bases between. Germline V gene data show CDR1 as SEHNR and CDR2 as FQNEAQ (reference sequence). CDR3 length equals 13 residues. CDR3 loop: CASSPDGRDPQHF. The CDR3 bases are TGTGCCAGCAGCCCAGACGGACGGGATCCCCAGCATTTT.